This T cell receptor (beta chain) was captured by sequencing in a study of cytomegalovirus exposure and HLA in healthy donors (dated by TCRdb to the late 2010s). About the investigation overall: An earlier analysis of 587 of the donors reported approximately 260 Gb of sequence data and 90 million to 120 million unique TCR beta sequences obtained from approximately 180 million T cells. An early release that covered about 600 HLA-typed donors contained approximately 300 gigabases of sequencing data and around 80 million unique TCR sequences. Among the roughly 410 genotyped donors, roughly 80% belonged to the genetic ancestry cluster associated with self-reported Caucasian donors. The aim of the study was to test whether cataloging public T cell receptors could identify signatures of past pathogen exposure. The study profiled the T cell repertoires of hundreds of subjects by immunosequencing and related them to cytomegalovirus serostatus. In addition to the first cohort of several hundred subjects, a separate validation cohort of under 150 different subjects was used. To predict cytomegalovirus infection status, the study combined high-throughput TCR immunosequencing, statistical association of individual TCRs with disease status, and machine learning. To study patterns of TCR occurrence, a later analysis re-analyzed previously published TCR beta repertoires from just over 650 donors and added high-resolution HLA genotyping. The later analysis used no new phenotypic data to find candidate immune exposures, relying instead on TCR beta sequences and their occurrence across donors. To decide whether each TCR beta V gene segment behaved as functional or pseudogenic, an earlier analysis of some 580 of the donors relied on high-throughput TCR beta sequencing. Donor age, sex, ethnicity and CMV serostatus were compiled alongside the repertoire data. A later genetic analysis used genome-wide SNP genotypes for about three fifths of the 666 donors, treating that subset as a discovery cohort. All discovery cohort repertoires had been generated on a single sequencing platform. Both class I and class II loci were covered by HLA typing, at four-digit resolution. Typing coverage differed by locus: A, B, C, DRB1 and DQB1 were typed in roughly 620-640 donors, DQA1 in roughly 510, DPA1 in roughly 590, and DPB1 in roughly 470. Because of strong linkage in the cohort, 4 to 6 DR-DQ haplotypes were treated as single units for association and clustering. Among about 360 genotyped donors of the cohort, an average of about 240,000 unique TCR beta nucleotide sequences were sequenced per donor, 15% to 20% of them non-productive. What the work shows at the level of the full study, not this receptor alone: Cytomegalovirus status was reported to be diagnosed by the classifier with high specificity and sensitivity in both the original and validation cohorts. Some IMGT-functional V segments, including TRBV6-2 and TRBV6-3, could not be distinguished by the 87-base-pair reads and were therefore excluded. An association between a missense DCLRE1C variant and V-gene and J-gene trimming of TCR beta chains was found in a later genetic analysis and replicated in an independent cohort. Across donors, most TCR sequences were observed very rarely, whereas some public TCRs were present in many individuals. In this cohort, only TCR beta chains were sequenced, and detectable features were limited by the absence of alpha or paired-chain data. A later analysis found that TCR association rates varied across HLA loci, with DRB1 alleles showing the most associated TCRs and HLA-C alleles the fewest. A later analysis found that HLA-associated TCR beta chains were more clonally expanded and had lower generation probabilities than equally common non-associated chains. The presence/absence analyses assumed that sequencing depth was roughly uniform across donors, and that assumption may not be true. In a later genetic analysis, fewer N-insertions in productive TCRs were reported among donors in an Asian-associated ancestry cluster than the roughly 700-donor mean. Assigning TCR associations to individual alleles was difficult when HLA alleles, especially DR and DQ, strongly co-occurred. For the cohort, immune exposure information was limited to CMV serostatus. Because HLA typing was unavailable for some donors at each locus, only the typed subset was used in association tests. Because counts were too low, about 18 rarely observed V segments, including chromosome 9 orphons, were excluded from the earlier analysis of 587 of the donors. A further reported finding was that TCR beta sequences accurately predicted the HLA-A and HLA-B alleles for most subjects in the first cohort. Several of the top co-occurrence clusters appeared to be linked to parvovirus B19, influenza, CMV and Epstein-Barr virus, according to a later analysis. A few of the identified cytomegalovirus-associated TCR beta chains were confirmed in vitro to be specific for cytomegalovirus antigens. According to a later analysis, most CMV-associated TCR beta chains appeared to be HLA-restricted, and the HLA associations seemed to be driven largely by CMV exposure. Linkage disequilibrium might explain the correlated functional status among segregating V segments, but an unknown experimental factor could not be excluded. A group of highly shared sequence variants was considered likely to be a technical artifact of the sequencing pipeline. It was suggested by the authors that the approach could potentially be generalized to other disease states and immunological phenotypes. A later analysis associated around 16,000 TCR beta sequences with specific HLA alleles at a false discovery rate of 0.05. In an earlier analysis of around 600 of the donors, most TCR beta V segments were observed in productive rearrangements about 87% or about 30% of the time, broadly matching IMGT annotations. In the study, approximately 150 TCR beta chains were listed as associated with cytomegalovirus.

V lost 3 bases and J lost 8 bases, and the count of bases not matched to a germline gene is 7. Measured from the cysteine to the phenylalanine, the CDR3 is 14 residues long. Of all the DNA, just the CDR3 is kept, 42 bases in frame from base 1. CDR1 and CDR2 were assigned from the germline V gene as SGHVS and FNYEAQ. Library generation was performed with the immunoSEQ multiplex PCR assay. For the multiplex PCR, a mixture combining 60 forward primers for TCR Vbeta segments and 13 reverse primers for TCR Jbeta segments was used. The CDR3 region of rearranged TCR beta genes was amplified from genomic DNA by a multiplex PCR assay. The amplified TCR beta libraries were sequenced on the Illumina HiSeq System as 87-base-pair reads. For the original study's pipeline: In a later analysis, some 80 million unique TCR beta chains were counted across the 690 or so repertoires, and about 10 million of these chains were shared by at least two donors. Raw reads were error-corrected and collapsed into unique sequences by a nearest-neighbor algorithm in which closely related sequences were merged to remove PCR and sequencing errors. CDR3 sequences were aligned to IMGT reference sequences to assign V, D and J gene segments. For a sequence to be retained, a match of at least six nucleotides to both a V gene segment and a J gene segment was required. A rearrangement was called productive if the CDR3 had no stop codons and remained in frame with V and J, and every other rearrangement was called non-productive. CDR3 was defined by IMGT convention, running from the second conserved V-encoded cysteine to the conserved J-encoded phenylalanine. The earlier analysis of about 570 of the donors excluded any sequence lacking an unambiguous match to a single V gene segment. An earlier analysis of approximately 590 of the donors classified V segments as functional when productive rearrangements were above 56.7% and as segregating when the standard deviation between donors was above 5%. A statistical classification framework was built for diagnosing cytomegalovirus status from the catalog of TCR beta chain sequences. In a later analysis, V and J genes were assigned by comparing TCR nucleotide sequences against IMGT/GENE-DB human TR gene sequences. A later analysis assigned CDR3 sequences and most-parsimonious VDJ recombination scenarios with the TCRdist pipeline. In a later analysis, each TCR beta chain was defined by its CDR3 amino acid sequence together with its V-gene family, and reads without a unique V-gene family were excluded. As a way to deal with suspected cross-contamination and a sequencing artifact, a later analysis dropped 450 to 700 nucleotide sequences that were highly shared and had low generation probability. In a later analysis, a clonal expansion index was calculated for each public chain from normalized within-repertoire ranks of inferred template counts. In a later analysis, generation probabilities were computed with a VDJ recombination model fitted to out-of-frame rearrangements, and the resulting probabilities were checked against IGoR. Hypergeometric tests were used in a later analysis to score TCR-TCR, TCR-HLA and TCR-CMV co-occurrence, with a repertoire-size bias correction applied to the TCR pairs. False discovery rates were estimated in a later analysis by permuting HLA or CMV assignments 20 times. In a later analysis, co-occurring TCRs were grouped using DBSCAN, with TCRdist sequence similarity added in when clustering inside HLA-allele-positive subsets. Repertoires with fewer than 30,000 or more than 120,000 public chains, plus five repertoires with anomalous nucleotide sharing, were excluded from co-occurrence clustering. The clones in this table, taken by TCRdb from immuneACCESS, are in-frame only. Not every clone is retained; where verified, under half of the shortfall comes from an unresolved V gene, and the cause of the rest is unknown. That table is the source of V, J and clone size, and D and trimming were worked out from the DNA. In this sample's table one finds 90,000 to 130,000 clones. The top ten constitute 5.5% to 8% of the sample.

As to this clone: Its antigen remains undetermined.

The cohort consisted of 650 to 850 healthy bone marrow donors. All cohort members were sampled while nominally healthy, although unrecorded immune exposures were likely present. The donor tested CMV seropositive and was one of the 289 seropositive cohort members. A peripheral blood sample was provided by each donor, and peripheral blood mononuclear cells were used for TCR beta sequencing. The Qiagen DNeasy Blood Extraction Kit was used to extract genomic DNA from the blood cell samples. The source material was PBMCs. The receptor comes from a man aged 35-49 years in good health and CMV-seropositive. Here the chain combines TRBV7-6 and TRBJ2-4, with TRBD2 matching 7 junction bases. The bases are TGTGCCAGCAGCTTGACTAGCAGGCGGGACATTCAGTACTTC. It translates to CASSLTSRRDIQYF.